This entry lists 22 T cell receptor beta chains sequenced from one sample in a study of T-cell memory formation after mild COVID-19. TCRdb reprocessed the 5' RACE reads via MiXCR and lists one record per CDR3 protein. The sample records 300,000 to 400,000 distinct CDR3 sequences, under 30% being singletons. Specimen: PBMCs or a T cell subset sorted from them (not recorded which). These receptor sequences come from an adult woman who had mild COVID-19 (a few samples of this study predate the infection). Cell type and time point are not known.

This chain links TRBV6-2 or TRBV6-3 with TRBJ2-4; D is undetermined. This CDR3 has 12 amino acids. V was pared by 2 bases and J by 4 bases, with 3 bases between. Germline CDR1 MNHEY, CDR2 SVGEGT. Here the CDR3 DNA reads TGTGCCAGCAGTTACGGTAAAAACATTCAGTACTTC. This translates into CASSYGKNIQYF.

This clonotype was observed a single time. The chain links TRBV9 to TRBJ1-1; D is possibly TRBD1 (6 bases). CDR3 length equals 13 residues. The ends were cut back, 0 bases at V and 7 bases at J, with 10 bases in the middle. Germline CDR1 SGDLS, CDR2 YYNGEE. This chain's CDR3 is CASSVAGGGEAFF. The CDR3 DNA is TGTGCCAGCAGCGTAGCTGGAGGGGGTGAAGCTTTCTTT.

This clonotype occurred a few times. J is TRBJ1-2 and V is TRBV20-1; no reliable D call. The ends were cut back, 0 bases at V and 8 bases at J, with 16 bases in the middle. CDR1 and CDR2 (germline): DFQATT, SNEGSKA (reference sequence). CDR3 length: 14 amino acids. The CDR3 is CSARDKIGDEGYTF. The CDR3 bases are TGCAGTGCTAGAGATAAAATCGGAGATGAGGGCTACACCTTC.

The V and J genes are TRBV6-2 or TRBV6-3 and TRBJ2-1; D might be TRBD1 (5 bases). This CDR3 is built from 15 residues. CDR1 and CDR2 from the germline V gene are MNHEY and SVGEGT. V gave up 0 bases and J gave up 8 bases, with 14 bases separating them. The CDR3 DNA reads as TGTGCCAGCAGTTACTCGGTCAGGGTAGTCGATGAGCAGTTCTTC. This gives the protein CASSYSVRVVDEQFF.

In its sample, this clonotype was seen once. The chain links TRBV18 to TRBJ1-2, with a tentative D call TRBD1 (5 bases). Trimming cost V 3 bases and J 4 bases, with 15 bases left between them. The CDR3 runs to 15 residues. Germline CDR1 reads KGHSH; CDR2 reads LQKENI. In DNA form, the CDR3 reads TGTGCCAGCTCACCCGAACGGGGCATCAGCTATGGCTACACCTTC. Its translation is CASSPERGISYGYTF.

This chain joins TRBV12-3 or TRBV12-4 and TRBJ2-7; possible D gene TRBD1, 6 bases. The CDR3 is made up of 14 amino acids. The germline V and J ends were trimmed by 3 bases and 3 bases, with 12 bases remaining between them. CDR3 loop: CASSFTQGGYEQYF. The CDR3 DNA reads as TGTGCCAGCAGTTTTACACAGGGCGGCTACGAGCAGTACTTC.

This clonotype was observed a few times. CDR3 sequence (DNA): TGCAGCGTTGAAGATCTTCGGCTAAACAATGAGCAGTTCTTC. Its translation is CSVEDLRLNNEQFF. V usage is TRBV29-1 and J usage is TRBJ2-1; D is ambiguous. The germline V gene has CDR1 SQVTM and CDR2 ANQGSEA. The CDR3 is 14 amino acids. Trimming left V 0 bases short and J 5 bases short, with 11 bases between.

This clonotype was detected only a few times. The chain carries TRBV5-1 and TRBJ2-7; D unresolved. Trimming took 5 bases from V and 7 from J, leaving 16 bases between them. Germline V gene data show CDR1 as SGHRS and CDR2 as YFSETQ. The CDR3 runs 13 residues. The CDR3 loop is CASSLPPHEEQYF. The CDR3 coding sequence is TGCGCCAGCAGTCTCCCACCGCACGAGGAGCAGTACTTC. Based on the CDR3 plus reference TRBV5-1 and TRBJ2-7, the full variable domain is KAGVTQTPRYLIKTRGQQVTLSCSPISGHRSVSWYQQTPGQGLQFLFEYFSETQRNKGNFPGRFSGRQFSNSRSEMNVSTLELGDSALYLCASSLPPHEEQYFGPGTRLTVT.

A few counts support this clonotype. At one end the junction does not follow the germline gene, possibly because of a read error. The gene calls are TRBV7-7 and TRBJ2-7; 9 bases map to TRBD1. The germline V gene has CDR1 SSHAT and CDR2 FNYEAQ (reference sequence). The CDR3 is 15 amino acids. The CDR3 bases are TGTGCTAGCAGCCCGTCGGACAGGGGATCCTACGAGCAGTACTTC. Translated: CASSPSDRGSYEQYF.

In regard to this clonotype: One end of the junction fails to match germline, which may point to a read error. The chain links TRBV18 to TRBJ2-1, with 7 nucleotides matching TRBD2. Looked up from germline, CDR1 is KGHSH and CDR2 is LQKENI. The CDR3 extends over 16 amino acids. The CDR3 sequence: CANSPSSGFSYNEQFF. Here the CDR3 DNA reads TGTGCCAACTCACCTTCTAGCGGATTTTCCTACAATGAGCAGTTCTTC.

The count of this clonotype is one. The rearrangement links TRBV27 to TRBJ1-5, with 8 bases identical to TRBD1. The length of the CDR3 is 16 residues. Germline-derived CDR1 and CDR2 are MNHEY and SMNVEV (reference sequence). Trimming at V came to 0 bases and at J to 5 bases, leaving 6 bases not matched to a gene. CDR3 sequence (DNA): TGTGCCAGCAGTTTATCCGGACAGGGAACCTATCAGCCCCAGCATTTT. Residues: CASSLSGQGTYQPQHF.

The V and J genes are TRBV20-1 and TRBJ2-5, with D possibly being TRBD2 (6 bases). V lost 5 bases and J lost 3, with 16 bases in between. The CDR3 runs 14 residues. From germline, CDR1 is DFQATT and CDR2 SNEGSKA (reference sequence). In DNA form, the CDR3 reads TGCAGTGCTCGACTAGGGCCGACGGAAGAGACCCAGTACTTC. Encoded protein: CSARLGPTEETQYF.

The V gene is TRBV7-3, the J gene TRBJ2-1; unclear D gene. The CDR3 totals 15 residues. The V gene's germline CDR1 is SGHTA and CDR2 FQGTGA. V was trimmed by 0 bases and J by 2 bases, leaving 8 bases between them. The CDR3 is CASSLTGSTYNEQFF. Here the CDR3 DNA reads TGTGCCAGCAGCTTAACGGGATCTACCTACAATGAGCAGTTCTTC.

The gene calls are TRBV6-5 and TRBJ1-1; D might be TRBD1 (5 bases). CDR1 and CDR2 from the germline V gene are MNHEY and SVGAGI. The V and J ends lost 1 base and 8 bases respectively, with 11 bases between them. The CDR3 spans 13 residues. The CDR3 DNA follows: TGTGCCAGCAGTTACTACGACAGATCAGAAGCTTTCTTT. Residues: CASSYYDRSEAFF.

This chain connects TRBV15 to TRBJ1-5; tentatively, D is TRBD1 (5 bases). The CDR3 runs to 16 residues. The germline CDR1 and CDR2 sequences are LNHNV and YYDKDF (reference sequence). Trimming removed 8 bases from V and 4 bases from J, with 21 bases in between. The CDR3 nucleotides read TGTGCCACCGCGAACAGCGTGGGGGAGGGGAATCAGCCCCAGCATTTT. This sequence encodes CATANSVGEGNQPQHF.

The chain links TRBV29-1 to TRBJ2-3; D assignment may be TRBD1 or TRBD2 (5 bases each). The length of the CDR3 is 12 residues. V gave up 4 bases and J gave up 10 bases, with 15 bases separating them. Germline CDR1 and CDR2: SQVTM and ANQGSEA. The chain's CDR3 is CSVGGTIPAQYF. DNA for the CDR3: TGCAGCGTTGGAGGGACGATACCAGCGCAGTATTTT.

This clonotype turned up a few times. The genes are TRBV18 and TRBJ2-4, with 7 bases aligning to TRBD2. The CDR3 contains 14 residues. Germline V gives CDR1 KGHSH, CDR2 LQKENI. V dropped 2 bases and J dropped 7; count of bases not matched to a gene: 5. The CDR3 region is CASSPASGANIQYF. The CDR3 bases are TGTGCCAGCTCACCAGCAAGCGGGGCTAACATTCAGTACTTC. Full variable domain (outside the CDR3, taken from reference TRBV18 and TRBJ2-4): NAGVMQNPRHLVRRRGQEARLRCSPMKGHSHVYWYRQLPEEGLKFMVYLQKENIIDESGMPKERFSAEFPKEGPSILRIQQVVRGDSAAYFCASSPASGANIQYFGAGTRLSVL.

The chain has TRBV12-3 or TRBV12-4 and TRBJ1-2; D is undetermined. The CDR3 runs to 13 residues. V was trimmed by 5 bases and J by 8 bases, leaving 15 bases between them. The CDR3 DNA reads as TGTGCCAGCAGTAGCCGAGGGTTGTGGGGCTACACCTTC. Translated: CASSSRGLWGYTF.

This clonotype was seen a single time. The V and J genes are TRBV27 and TRBJ1-1, with 7 bases matching TRBD1. With 7 bases clipped from V and 3 bases from J, the junction kept 14 bases outside the gene matches. The CDR3 has 16 amino acids. Germline CDR1 and CDR2: MNHEY and SMNVEV (reference sequence). CDR3 sequence: CASKGQTSSWDTEAFF. DNA for the CDR3: TGTGCCAGCAAGGGACAGACCTCCAGTTGGGACACTGAAGCTTTCTTT.

This CDR3 is CATSDPDSNTGELFF. The CDR3 coding sequence is TGTGCCACCAGTGACCCGGACAGTAACACCGGGGAGCTGTTTTTT. This chain links TRBV24-1 with TRBJ2-2; possible D gene TRBD1, 6 bases. V was clipped by 4 bases and J by 2 bases, with 10 bases between them. CDR1 is KGHDR and CDR2 is SFDVKD in the germline V gene. The CDR3 extends over 15 amino acids.

V is TRBV18 and J is TRBJ2-1, with D possibly TRBD2 on 6 matching bases. Trimming took off 6 bases at V and 0 bases at J, with 9 bases between the two ends. The CDR3 contains 14 residues. Germline-derived CDR1 and CDR2 are KGHSH and LQKENI. DNA of the CDR3: TGTGCCAGCTCTCGGGAGTTCTCCTACAATGAGCAGTTCTTC. Protein sequence: CASSREFSYNEQFF.

The chain joins TRBV20-1 to TRBJ1-1, with D possibly TRBD1 on 5 matching bases. V lost 1 base to trimming and J lost 4 bases, with 13 bases between them. CDR1 and CDR2 from the germline V gene are DFQATT and SNEGSKA (reference sequence). The CDR3 is 14 residues long. The CDR3 coding sequence is TGCAGTGCTAGAGGGTCCTCAGGGAGCACTGAAGCTTTCTTT. Translation: CSARGSSGSTEAFF.